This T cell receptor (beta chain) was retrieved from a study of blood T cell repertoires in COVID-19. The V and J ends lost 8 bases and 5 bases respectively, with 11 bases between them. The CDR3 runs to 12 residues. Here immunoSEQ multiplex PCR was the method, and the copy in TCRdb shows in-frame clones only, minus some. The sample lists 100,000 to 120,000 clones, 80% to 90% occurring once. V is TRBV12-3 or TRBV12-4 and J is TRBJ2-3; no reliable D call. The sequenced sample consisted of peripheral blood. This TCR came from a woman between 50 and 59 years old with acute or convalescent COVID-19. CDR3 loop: CASGRVGDTQYF. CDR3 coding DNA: TGTGCCAGCGGTCGGGTGGGAGATACGCAGTATTTT.